This T cell receptor (beta chain) is from a study of radiation and T cells in renal cell carcinoma. Assay: immunoSEQ multiplex PCR; the TCRdb copy retains only in-frame clones and omits some. The data contain some 80,000 clones, less than 85% of them singletons. Time point denoted: blood 4 weeks post-SBRT, at nephrectomy. This sample's treatment: 15 Gy SBRT to primary tumor, nephrectomy 4 weeks later. Nephrectomy followed 15 Gy stereotactic body radiation by 4 weeks. Blood was sampled at baseline, 2 weeks and 4 weeks after SBRT. Findings and caveats of the study: From baseline, blood top tumor clonotypes peaked at 2 weeks post-radiation. No pretreatment tumor biopsies were available for baseline clonotypes.

This clone was found once. Its antigen remains unknown. In germline, CDR1 is KGHSH, CDR2 LQKENI. The CDR3 sequence is 13 residues long. With 4 bases removed from V and 2 bases from J, the gap between germline ends came to 9 bases. The chain is built from TRBV18 and TRBJ2-7; either TRBD1 or TRBD2 may fit D (6 bases each). This clonotype was sampled from a woman in her fifties or sixties with renal cell carcinoma. The material sequenced was blood, taken from a patient whose treatment included radiotherapy and nephrectomy. Here the CDR3 reads CASSQGGAYEQYF. CDR3 in DNA: TGTGCCAGCTCACAGGGGGGAGCCTACGAGCAGTACTTC.